The 22 T cell receptor beta chains in this list originate from one sample, sequenced in a study of blood T cell repertoires in COVID-19. This table comes from immunoSEQ multiplex PCR, and its TCRdb copy is limited to in-frame clones, with some not included. Of about 130,000 clones listed, approximately 90% are singletons. The sequencing sample was made of peripheral blood. These receptors were obtained from a woman of 80 years or more with acute or convalescent COVID-19.

This clone was detected only once. This chain uses TRBV19 with TRBJ2-5; possible D gene TRBD2, 5 bases. Trimming cost V 5 bases and J 2 bases, with 9 bases left between them. This CDR3 comprises 13 residues. Germline values: CDR1 LNHDA, CDR2 SQIVND (reference sequence). The CDR3: CASSVRGQETQYF. The CDR3 DNA reads TGTGCCAGTAGTGTCAGAGGGCAAGAGACCCAGTACTTC.

DNA for the CDR3: TGTGCCACCAGCAGGACTAGCGGGGGGACCTACGAGCAGTACTTC. Protein: CATSRTSGGTYEQYF. The gene calls are TRBV15 and TRBJ2-7, with 13 bases that match TRBD2. The germline V gene encodes CDR1 LNHNV and CDR2 YYDKDF (reference sequence). V trimming: 3 bases; J trimming: 2 bases; junction bases outside the gene matches: 1. This CDR3 has 15 amino acids.

V usage is TRBV21-1 and J usage is TRBJ1-4; the DNA was not compared with TRBD1, the D call given in the table. TRBV21-1 is recorded as a pseudogene. The CDR3 has 17 amino acids. In nucleotides, the CDR3 is TGTGCCAGCAGCAAAGTACAGGGAAGTATCGGTAATGAAAAACTGTTTTTT. It specifies CASSKVQGSIGNEKLFF.

This sequence joins TRBV28 and TRBJ1-2, with D perhaps TRBD1 (5 bases). The length of the CDR3 is 14 residues. CDR1 and CDR2 from the germline V gene are MDHEN and SYDVKM. V was shortened by 7 bases and J by 0 bases, with 12 bases between the two germline ends. The DNA of the CDR3 is TGTGCCAGCAATATGGGCAGGGCTAACTATGGCTACACCTTC. Its translation is CASNMGRANYGYTF.

The chain uses TRBV27 and TRBJ1-6, with D unclear. This CDR3 comprises 15 residues. Germline V gene data show CDR1 as MNHEY and CDR2 as SMNVEV (reference sequence). Trimming shortened V by 3 bases and J by 5 bases, and 11 bases separated the two germline ends. The CDR3 loop reads CASSFLAADNSPLHF. In DNA form, the CDR3 reads TGTGCCAGCAGTTTTCTTGCAGCGGATAATTCACCCCTCCACTTT.

The J gene is TRBJ1-2, the V gene TRBV5-1; 10 bases match TRBD1. Germline V gene lookup returns CDR1 SGHRS and CDR2 YFSETQ. V was pared by 4 bases and J by 4 bases, with 7 bases of the junction left unmatched. CDR3 length equals 15 residues. The DNA of the CDR3 is TGCGCCAGCAGCGGGGGGACAGGGGCCCCCTATGGCTACACCTTC. This sequence encodes CASSGGTGAPYGYTF.

The chain joins TRBV6-5 to TRBJ2-7; weak D call: TRBD1 (6 bases). The ends were cut back, 6 bases at V and 6 bases at J, with 18 bases in the middle. The CDR3 sequence is 14 residues long. Germline CDR1 and CDR2: MNHEY and SVGAGI. The CDR3 nucleotides are TGTGCCAGCAGAGAGCAGGGGAATTCGGGCGAGCAGTACTTC. It encodes CASREQGNSGEQYF.

This sequence joins TRBV19 and TRBJ2-7; 8 bases are a match to TRBD2. This CDR3 has 13 residues. Germline CDR1 is LNHDA and CDR2 is SQIVND (reference sequence). J was trimmed by 5 bases and V by 3 bases; bases with no gene match: 3. CDR3 bases: TGTGCCAGTAGTATCAGTAGCGGGAACGAGCAGTACTTC. Translated: CASSISSGNEQYF.

This clone was counted a single time. This chain connects TRBV4-1 to TRBJ1-6; D gene ambiguous. Per germline, CDR1 MGHRA and CDR2 YSYEKL. The ends were cut back, 0 bases at V and 3 bases at J, with 12 bases in the middle. This CDR3 comprises 17 residues. CDR3 in amino acids: CASSQEGGRNYNSPLHF. The DNA of the CDR3 is TGCGCCAGCAGCCAAGAGGGAGGGAGAAACTATAATTCACCCCTCCACTTT.

The rearrangement joins TRBV5-6 to TRBJ2-1; TRBD2 agrees at 14 bases. J lost 6 bases, V lost 4 bases, and 6 bases had no gene match. In germline, CDR1 is SGHDT, CDR2 YYEEEE. This CDR3 is built from 16 residues. The chain's CDR3 is CASSEVGLAGGNEQFF. CDR3 DNA sequence: TGTGCCAGCAGCGAAGTTGGACTAGCGGGAGGCAATGAGCAGTTCTTC.

The gene calls are TRBV28 and TRBJ2-7; D is possibly TRBD1 (5 bases). V lost 6 bases to trimming and J lost 2 bases, with 14 bases between them. Germline lookup yields CDR1 MDHEN and CDR2 SYDVKM. This CDR3 has 14 amino acids. CDR3 sequence reads: CASRGYRSPYEQYF. CDR3 sequence (DNA): TGTGCCAGCAGGGGGTACAGGTCCCCCTACGAGCAGTACTTC.

The chain carries TRBV6-5 and TRBJ2-7; D might be TRBD2 (6 bases). CDR3 size: 12 residues. V lost 8 bases and J 2 bases, leaving 10 bases between the germline ends. CDR1 and CDR2 (germline): MNHEY, SVGAGI. The DNA of the CDR3 is TGTGCCAGCGCCGGAGGGCCCTACGAGCAGTACTTC. It translates to CASAGGPYEQYF.

The rearrangement links TRBV12-3 or TRBV12-4 to TRBJ2-1, with 7 bases identical to TRBD2. The CDR3 consists of 13 residues. The V and J ends lost 6 bases and 10 bases, in that order; junction bases with no gene match: 9. For the CDR3, the DNA is TGTGCCAGCAGCCCCTCAAGCGGGAAAGAGCAGTTCTTC. It encodes CASSPSSGKEQFF.

The chain employs TRBV28 and TRBJ2-7; D possibly corresponds to TRBD1 (8 bases). Germline lookup yields CDR1 MDHEN and CDR2 SYDVKM. The CDR3 is 17 residues long. V was clipped by 3 bases and J by 3 bases, with 21 bases between them. DNA for the CDR3: TGTGCCAGCAGTTTGGCGGACAGGGCCCCGGGGGGCTACGAGCAGTACTTC. It specifies CASSLADRAPGGYEQYF.

The CDR3 DNA sequence: TGCGCCAGCAGCCTTGGGACAGGGCTTAACTATGGCTACACCTTC. Translated: CASSLGTGLNYGYTF. The chain carries TRBV4-3 and TRBJ1-2, with 9 bases lining up with TRBD1. Germline CDR1 LGHNA, CDR2 YSLEER. V was pared by 4 bases and J by 1 base, with 4 bases of the junction left unmatched. There are 15 residues in the CDR3.

The rearrangement links TRBV7-3 to TRBJ2-5; D gene ambiguous. The V gene lost 5 bases and the J gene lost 5 bases, with 18 bases spanning the gap. This CDR3 region has 15 residues. Germline CDR1 SGHTA, CDR2 FQGTGA. CDR3 protein: CASSATGISYETQYF. CDR3 DNA: TGTGCCAGCAGCGCTACCGGTATATCTTACGAGACCCAGTACTTC.

The chain links TRBV9 to TRBJ1-1; 7 nucleotides match TRBD1. The J segment lost 0 bases and the V segment lost 2 bases, leaving 4 bases of the junction unmatched. Germline V CDR1 and CDR2: SGDLS, YYNGEE. The CDR3 is 15 amino acids. The CDR3 sequence: CASSVQGQMNTEAFF. The CDR3 coding sequence is TGTGCCAGCAGCGTCCAGGGACAGATGAACACTGAAGCTTTCTTT.

About this clone: At the DNA level, this CDR3 is encoded by other sequences in the same sample as well. The rearrangement links TRBV10-1 to TRBJ2-7, with 8 bases fitting TRBD2. The germline V gene has CDR1 WNHNN and CDR2 SYGVQD (reference sequence). Trimming at V came to 6 bases and at J to 2 bases, leaving 6 bases not matched to a gene. The CDR3 has 14 amino acids. This chain's CDR3 is CASSGGSGAYEQYF. As DNA, the CDR3 is TGCGCCAGCAGCGGCGGTAGCGGGGCCTACGAGCAGTACTTC.

This clone was observed a handful of times. The chain is built from TRBV6-1 and TRBJ1-2; 7 nucleotides agree with TRBD1. There are 15 residues in the CDR3. The V gene end was trimmed by 3 bases and the J gene end by 2 bases; junction bases not matched to a gene: 6. Germline V CDR1 and CDR2: MNHNS, SASEGT. The CDR3 DNA reads as TGTGCCAGCAGTGACCTGACAGGGCCGAACTATGGCTACACCTTC. Translated, it gives CASSDLTGPNYGYTF.

This clone was found a few times. This rearrangement joins TRBV6-5 to TRBJ2-1, with TRBD2 matching 8 bases. Per the germline V gene, CDR1 is MNHEY and CDR2 is SVGAGI. This CDR3 spans 14 amino acids. The J segment lost 8 bases and the V segment lost 2 bases, leaving 5 bases of the junction unmatched. CDR3 coding DNA: TGTGCCAGCAGTTACGATCGGGGGGGCTATGAGCAGTTCTTC. It yields the protein CASSYDRGGYEQFF.

The CDR3 region is CASSTGVLETQYF. The CDR3, as DNA: TGTGCCAGTAGTACAGGGGTCTTGGAGACCCAGTACTTC. V and J are TRBV19 and TRBJ2-5, with a weak D call TRBD1 (6 bases). V was shortened by 4 bases and J by 5 bases, with 11 bases between the two germline ends. CDR3 length: 13 residues. Germline V gives CDR1 LNHDA, CDR2 SQIVND (reference sequence).

The chain uses TRBV18 and TRBJ1-2; no reliable D call. V was pared by 2 bases and J by 0 bases, with 10 bases between. The CDR3 is 15 residues long. Germline CDR1 reads KGHSH; CDR2 reads LQKENI. This chain's CDR3 is CASSPSGTANYGYTF. The CDR3 DNA follows: TGTGCCAGCTCACCAAGTGGCACAGCTAACTATGGCTACACCTTC.